This T cell receptor (beta chain) was retrieved from a study of cytomegalovirus exposure and HLA in healthy donors. Use of 60 Vbeta and 13 Jbeta primers characterized the PCR. Some clones are missing from TCRdb's copy, which holds only in-frame ones; the method was immunoSEQ multiplex PCR. The top ten clones hold 3.7% of a sample with about 120,000 clones, 77% of them seen once. Points on this clone: Its antigen is undetermined.

General study points: The authors assumed roughly uniform sequencing depth across donors for presence/absence analyses. Listed as cytomegalovirus-associated were 164 TCR beta chains.

The sample comprised PBMCs. This TCR derives from a human donor in good health.

The CDR3 bases are TGTGCCAGCAGTGGGGCGGGAGAACCGTATTTT. It is translated as CASSGAGEPYF. This chain joins TRBV6-1 and TRBJ2-3, with TRBD2 identical over 7 bases. The V gene end was trimmed by 4 bases and the J gene end by 14 bases; junction bases not matched to a gene: 6. CDR1 is MNHNS, CDR2 SASEGT, per germline. The CDR3 contains 11 residues.